The 19 T cell receptor beta chains given below trace back to one sample, sequenced in a study of molecular identifiers for immune sequencing clone quantification. TCRdb passed the PCR reads through MiXCR, listing each CDR3 protein once. This table holds 460,000 or so distinct CDR3 sequences, about a fifth found once. Specimen: naive CD8+ T cells from blood, with Jurkat cell RNA spiked in. Described subset: FACS-sorted CD8+CD4-CCR7+CD45RA+ naive T cells. The receptors were sampled from a human donor in good health. Some libraries in this study had Jurkat cell RNA spiked in.

In its sample, this clonotype was seen many times. The chain has TRBV12-3 or TRBV12-4 and TRBJ2-3; a weak D match, TRBD1 (5 bases). The CDR3 contains 13 residues. The V end was cut by 7 bases, the J end by 5 bases, with 13 bases between. CDR3 sequence reads: CASTPGHGDTQYF. CDR3 in DNA: TGTGCCAGCACCCCAGGGCACGGAGATACGCAGTATTTT.

Many counts were recorded for this clonotype. This sequence joins TRBV5-6 and TRBJ2-6; the D is unclear. The germline V gene encodes CDR1 SGHDT and CDR2 YYEEEE. The ends were cut back, 1 base at V and 2 bases at J, with 16 bases in the middle. This CDR3 region has 18 residues. This CDR3 is CASSLPVRQVAGANVLTF. In DNA, the CDR3 is TGTGCCAGCAGCTTGCCGGTCCGCCAAGTAGCTGGGGCCAACGTCCTGACTTTC.

This clonotype was counted many times. The rearrangement joins TRBV7-9 to TRBJ1-2, with TRBD1 matching over 11 bases. Trimming at V came to 7 bases and at J to 7 bases, leaving 5 bases not matched to a gene. Germline V gene sequence: CDR1 SEHNR, CDR2 FQNEAQ (reference sequence). CDR3 size: 13 residues. DNA for the CDR3: TGTGCCAGCAAAGGACAGGGGGCGTTTGGCTACACCTTC. The encoded protein is CASKGQGAFGYTF. Full variable domain (outside the CDR3, taken from reference TRBV7-9 and TRBJ1-2): DTGVSQNPRHKITKRGQNVTFRCDPISEHNRLYWYRQTLGQGPEFLTYFQNEAQLEKSRLLSDRFSAERPKGSFSTLEIQRTEQGDSAMYLCASKGQGAFGYTFGSGTRLTVV.

In this sample, this clonotype turned up many times. The V and J genes are TRBV6-2 or TRBV6-3 and TRBJ2-7; 7 bases match TRBD1. The J segment lost 3 bases and the V segment lost 6 bases, leaving 5 bases of the junction unmatched. This CDR3 comprises 13 residues. Germline loops: CDR1 MNHEY, CDR2 SVGEGT. The CDR3: CASSTDRIYEQYF. CDR3 DNA: TGTGCCAGCAGCACGGACAGGATCTACGAGCAGTACTTC.

Ten or more counts support this clonotype. V is TRBV12-3 or TRBV12-4 and J is TRBJ2-4; the D is unclear. V lost 5 bases and J 0 bases, leaving 8 bases between the germline ends. This CDR3 has 14 residues. The CDR3 is CASSLSLAKNIQYF. The CDR3 region has the DNA TGTGCCAGCAGTCTAAGCTTAGCCAAAAACATTCAGTACTTC.

In DNA form, the CDR3 reads TGTGCCAGCAGCCAGCCTCCCCCCGCCTACGAGCAGTACTTC. It is translated as CASSQPPPAYEQYF. The V gene is TRBV14, the J gene TRBJ2-7; D ambiguous. The CDR3 extends over 14 amino acids. Trimming stripped 3 bases from V and 2 bases from J, with 11 bases between. The germline V gene has CDR1 SGHDN and CDR2 FVKESK. Full variable domain (rest looked up from reference TRBV14 and TRBJ2-7): EAGVTQFPSHSVIEKGQTVTLRCDPISGHDNLYWYRRVMGKEIKFLLHFVKESKQDESGMPNNRFLAERTGGTYSTLKVQPAELEDSGVYFCASSQPPPAYEQYFGPGTRLTVT.

Comments on this clonotype: One base away lies a much larger clone, so this may be a sequencing read error. The chain recombines TRBV28 with TRBJ2-3; 9 bases agree with TRBD2. The CDR3 extends over 16 amino acids. V dropped 3 bases and J dropped 4; count of bases not matched to a gene: 8. In germline, CDR1 is MDHEN, CDR2 SYDVKM. The CDR3 is CASSLNSGRTADTQYF. The DNA of the CDR3 is TGTGCCAGCAGTTTGAACAGCGGGAGGACCGCAGATACGCAGTATTTT. Drawing the rest from reference TRBV28 and TRBJ2-3, the complete variable domain is DVKVTQSSRYLVKRTGEKVFLECVQDMDHENMFWYRQDPGLGLRLIYFSYDVKMKEKGDIPEGYSVSREKKERFSLILESASTNQTSMYLCASSLNSGRTADTQYFGPGTRLTVL.

This chain joins TRBV6-5 and TRBJ1-1; D might be TRBD1 (5 bases). The CDR3 contains 16 residues. Trimming removed 1 base from V and 4 bases from J, with 16 bases in between. Germline values: CDR1 MNHEY, CDR2 SVGAGI. The CDR3 DNA sequence: TGTGCCAGCAGTTACTACGGCGGGGGGGGGTTCACTGAAGCTTTCTTT. Encoded protein: CASSYYGGGGFTEAFF.

Concerning this clonotype itself: This may come from a read error, since a much larger clone is one base off. The chain is built from TRBV14 and TRBJ1-1; no reliable D call. CDR3 size: 14 residues. Germline CDR1 and CDR2: SGHDN and FVKESK. The CDR3 protein is CASSQDQMNTGAFF. CDR3 DNA: TGTGCCAGCAGCCAAGACCAGATGAACACTGGAGCTTTCTTT.

V is TRBV4-1 and J is TRBJ2-7; weak D call: TRBD2 (5 bases). CDR3 size: 18 residues. Looked up from germline, CDR1 is MGHRA and CDR2 is YSYEKL. V was shortened by 0 bases and J by 0 bases, with 18 bases between the two germline ends. As DNA, the CDR3 is TGCGCCAGCAGCCAAGAGATGAGGGCTGGTTTTTTCTCCTACGAGCAGTACTTC. Translated: CASSQEMRAGFFSYEQYF.

This clonotype was seen repeatedly, ten times or more. The rearrangement joins TRBV29-1 to TRBJ2-7; D is uncertain. From germline, CDR1 is SQVTM and CDR2 ANQGSEA. Trimming took off 4 bases at V and 0 bases at J, with 13 bases between the two ends. The CDR3 totals 14 residues. The CDR3 DNA follows: TGCAGCGTTGTTAGGCCAGGTGCCTCCTACGAGCAGTACTTC. The encoded protein is CSVVRPGASYEQYF.

Many counts were recorded for this clonotype. The chain is built from TRBV4-3 and TRBJ2-2; maybe TRBD2 (5 bases). The V end was cut by 0 bases, the J end by 3 bases, with 11 bases between. This CDR3 is 16 amino acids long. From germline, CDR1 is LGHNA and CDR2 YSLEER. CDR3 loop: CASSQDIRGYTGELFF. The CDR3 nucleotides read TGCGCCAGCAGCCAAGATATTCGGGGTTACACCGGGGAGCTGTTTTTT.

The chain carries TRBV28 and TRBJ2-3, with 7 bases aligning to TRBD2. CDR1 is MDHEN and CDR2 is SYDVKM in the germline V gene. Trimming removed 3 bases from V and 1 base from J; junction bases left unmatched: 16. The CDR3 has 19 amino acids. CDR3 region: CASSFGPGREPVGTDTQYF. The CDR3 DNA follows: TGTGCCAGCAGTTTCGGACCAGGGCGGGAGCCGGTGGGCACAGATACGCAGTATTTT.

In this sample, this clonotype turned up many times. The CDR3 spells CASSPKGRANEQFF. The CDR3 nucleotides are TGTGCCAGCAGCCCCAAGGGACGGGCCAATGAGCAGTTCTTC. J is TRBJ2-1 and V is TRBV5-6; D tentatively reads TRBD1 or TRBD2 (5 bases each). Trimming stripped 4 bases from V and 6 bases from J, with 14 bases between. The CDR3 runs 14 residues. The germline V gene encodes CDR1 SGHDT and CDR2 YYEEEE.

This clonotype was recorded at least ten times. V is TRBV7-9 and J is TRBJ2-7; tentative D call: TRBD1 (5 bases). Germline CDR1 and CDR2: SEHNR and FQNEAQ (reference sequence). This CDR3 region has 17 residues. Trimming pared 2 bases from V and 1 base from J, leaving 18 bases between. As DNA, the CDR3 is TGTGCCAGCAGCTTATTTCCCCCCGAAGGGGAATCCTACGAGCAGTACTTC. This gives the protein CASSLFPPEGESYEQYF.

Of note for this clonotype: This may be a read error, as it is one base from a much larger clone. Because it lacks the conserved phenylalanine or tryptophan at the end, this CDR3 is likely a read error. V and J are TRBV4-1 and TRBJ2-3, with 9 bases matching TRBD2. CDR1 is MGHRA, CDR2 YSYEKL, per germline. This CDR3 region has 15 residues. Losses at the gene ends were 4 bases for V and 3 bases for J; bases not matched to a gene: 5. CDR3 in DNA: TGCGCCAGCAGCCCACGGACTAGCGAGACAGATACGCAGTATTTA. Amino acids: CASSPRTSETDTQYL.

This clonotype was detected only a few times. The chain joins TRBV12-3 or TRBV12-4 to TRBJ1-2, with D hard to call. The CDR3 is 13 amino acids. V lost 3 bases to trimming and J lost 5 bases, with 10 bases between them. This CDR3 is CASSLGSWYGYTF. The CDR3 DNA is TGTGCCAGCAGTTTGGGCAGTTGGTATGGCTACACCTTC.

The genes are TRBV19 and TRBJ1-5; 8 positions agree with TRBD1. The trim removed 9 bases at V and 7 bases at J, leaving 14 bases unmatched. The germline V gene encodes CDR1 LNHDA and CDR2 SQIVND (reference sequence). This CDR3 is 15 amino acids long. This chain's CDR3 is CASTNRGIGAQPQHF. CDR3 coding DNA: TGTGCCAGCACAAACAGGGGGATTGGAGCCCAGCCCCAGCATTTT. Full variable domain (outside the CDR3, taken from reference TRBV19 and TRBJ1-5): DGGITQSPKYLFRKEGQNVTLSCEQNLNHDAMYWYRQDPGQGLRLIYYSQIVNDFQKGDIAEGYSVSREKKESFPLTVTSAQKNPTAFYLCASTNRGIGAQPQHFGDGTRLSIL.

This clonotype was counted between two and nine times. CDR3 in amino acids: CALGPSTHEQFF. The CDR3 coding sequence is TGTGCCCTGGGACCGTCTACCCATGAGCAGTTCTTC. The chain combines TRBV30 with TRBJ2-1, with D possibly called TRBD1 or TRBD2 (5 bases each). V was trimmed by 8 bases and J by 8 bases, leaving 16 bases between them. Per the germline V gene, CDR1 is GTSNPN and CDR2 is SVGIG (reference sequence). The CDR3 runs 12 residues.